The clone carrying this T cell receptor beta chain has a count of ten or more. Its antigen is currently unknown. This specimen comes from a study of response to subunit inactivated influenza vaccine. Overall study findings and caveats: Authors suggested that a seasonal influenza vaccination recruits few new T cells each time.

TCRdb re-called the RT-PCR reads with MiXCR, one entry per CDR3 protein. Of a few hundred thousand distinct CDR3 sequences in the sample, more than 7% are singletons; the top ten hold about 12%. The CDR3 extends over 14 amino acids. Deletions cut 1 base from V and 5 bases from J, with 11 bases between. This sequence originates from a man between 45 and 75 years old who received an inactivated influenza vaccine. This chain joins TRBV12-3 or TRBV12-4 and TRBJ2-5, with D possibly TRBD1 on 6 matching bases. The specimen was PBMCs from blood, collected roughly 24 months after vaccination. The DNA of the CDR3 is TGTGCCAGCAGTTTAGAAGGGACACCGGAGACCCAGTACTTC. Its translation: CASSLEGTPETQYF.